This T cell receptor (beta chain) came from a study of post-analysis software for immune sequencing data. Study results and caveats: Normalized Chao1 diversity was significantly reduced in patients versus controls. Controls had lower frequencies than patients of roughly five TRBV segments, which included TRBV5-6, TRBV5-1 and TRBV20-1.

Worth noting for this clonotype: Its matching antigen is unknown.

The ends were cut back, 8 bases at V and 4 bases at J, with 14 bases in the middle. The germline CDR1 and CDR2 sequences are SQVTM and ANQGSEA. The CDR3 has 12 residues. Researchers reported that TCR beta cDNA libraries carried unique molecular identifiers. About 500,000 cDNA molecules were obtained from approximately 0.91 to 9.4 million T cells. TCRdb itself ran the PCR reads through MiXCR, one entry per CDR3 protein. The sample includes some 700,000 distinct CDR3 sequences, approximately 59% of them seen just once. The genes are TRBV29-1 and TRBJ1-1; D is perhaps TRBD1 (5 bases). Material for sequencing was blood. The receptor comes from a girl aged 2 to 9 with multiple sclerosis. CDR3 loop: CSSTPGLTEAFF. CDR3 nucleotides: TGCAGCTCTACCCCGGGACTCACTGAAGCTTTCTTT.